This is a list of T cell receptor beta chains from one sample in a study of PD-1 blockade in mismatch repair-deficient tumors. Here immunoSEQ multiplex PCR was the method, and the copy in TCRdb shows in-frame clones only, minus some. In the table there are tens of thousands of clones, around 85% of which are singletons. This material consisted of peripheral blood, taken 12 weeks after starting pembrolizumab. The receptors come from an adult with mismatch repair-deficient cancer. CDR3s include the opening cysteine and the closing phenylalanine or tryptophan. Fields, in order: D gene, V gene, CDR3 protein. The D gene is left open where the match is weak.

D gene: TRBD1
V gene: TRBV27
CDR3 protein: CASTTTGFGANVLTF

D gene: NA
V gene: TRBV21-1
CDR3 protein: CASRYDPSNQPQHF

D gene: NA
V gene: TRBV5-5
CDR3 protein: CASSWVGNNEQFF

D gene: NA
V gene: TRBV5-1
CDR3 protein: CASSSGTQQEAFF

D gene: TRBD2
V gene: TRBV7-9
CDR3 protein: CASSLAGLEETQYF

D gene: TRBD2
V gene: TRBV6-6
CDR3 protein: CASTGSGSGWNEQFF

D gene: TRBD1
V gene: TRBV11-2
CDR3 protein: CASSTPGQGTYNEQFF

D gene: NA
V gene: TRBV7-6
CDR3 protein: CASSFGAVRSYEQYF

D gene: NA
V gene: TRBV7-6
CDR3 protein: CASSPPIWTYNEQFF

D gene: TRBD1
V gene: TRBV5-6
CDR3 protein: CASRGRTGGNTYNEQFF

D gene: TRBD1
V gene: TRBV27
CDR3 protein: CASRPTGEGYSNQPQHF

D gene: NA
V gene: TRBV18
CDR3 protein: CASSPLDRGELFF

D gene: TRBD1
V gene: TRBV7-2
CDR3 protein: CASSYGTGSYEQYF

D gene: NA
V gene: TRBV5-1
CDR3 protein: CASSLGQVVITDTQYF

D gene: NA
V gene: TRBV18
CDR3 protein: CASSTTLGGEKLFF

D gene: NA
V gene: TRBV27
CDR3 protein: CASSLSGSSFYNEQFF

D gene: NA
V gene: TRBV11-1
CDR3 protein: CASSPEVQTGTDTQYF

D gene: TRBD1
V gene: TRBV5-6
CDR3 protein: CASSGGPGQGEKLFF

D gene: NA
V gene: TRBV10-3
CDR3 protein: CAISEVSSVGSETGELFF

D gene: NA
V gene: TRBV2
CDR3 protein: CASSEAGGNLYEQYF

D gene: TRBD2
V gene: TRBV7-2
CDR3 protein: CASSFERTSGYNEQFF

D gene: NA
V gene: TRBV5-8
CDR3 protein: CASSFQAGDEQYF

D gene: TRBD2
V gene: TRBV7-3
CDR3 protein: CASSPQGLAGVGGEQFF

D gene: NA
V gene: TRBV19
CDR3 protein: CASKVVNTGELFF

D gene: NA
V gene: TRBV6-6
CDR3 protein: CASSYEVDTQYF

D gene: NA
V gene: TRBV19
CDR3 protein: CASSPTVLNTEAFF

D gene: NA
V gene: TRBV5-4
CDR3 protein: CASSLVDPLDNEQFF

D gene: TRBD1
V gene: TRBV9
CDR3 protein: CASSVGTGLGGYTF

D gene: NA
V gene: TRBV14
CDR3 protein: CASSPRGGVGEAFF

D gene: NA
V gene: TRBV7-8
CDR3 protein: CASRPGNNEQFF

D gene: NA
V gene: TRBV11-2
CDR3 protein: CASSPLPLNEQFF

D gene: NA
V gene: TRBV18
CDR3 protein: CASSPVGSGNEQFF

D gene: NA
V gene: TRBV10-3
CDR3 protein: CAISGDVRTEAFF

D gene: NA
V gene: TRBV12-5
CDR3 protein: CASGFWGEGTEAFF

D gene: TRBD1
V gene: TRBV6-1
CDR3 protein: CASSLQGVGYGYTF

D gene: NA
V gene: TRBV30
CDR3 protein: CAWSVRREETQYF

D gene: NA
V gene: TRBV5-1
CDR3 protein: CASSMSGTDTQYF

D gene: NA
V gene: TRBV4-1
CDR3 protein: CASSGGATEAFF

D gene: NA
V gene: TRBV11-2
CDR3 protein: CASSLGEGGPQYF

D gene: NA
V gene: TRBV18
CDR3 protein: CASSPRVGENTIYF

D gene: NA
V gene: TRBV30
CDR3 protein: CAWTEYQEGKLFF

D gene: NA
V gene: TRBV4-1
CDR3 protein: CASSQDLYNEQFF

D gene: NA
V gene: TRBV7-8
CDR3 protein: CASSFGGEDYGYTF

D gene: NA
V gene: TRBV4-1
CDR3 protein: CASSQEERLNEQYF

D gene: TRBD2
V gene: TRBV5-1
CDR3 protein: CASSLGTSGRVRNEQFF

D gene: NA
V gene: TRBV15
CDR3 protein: CATSRALSSGNTIYF